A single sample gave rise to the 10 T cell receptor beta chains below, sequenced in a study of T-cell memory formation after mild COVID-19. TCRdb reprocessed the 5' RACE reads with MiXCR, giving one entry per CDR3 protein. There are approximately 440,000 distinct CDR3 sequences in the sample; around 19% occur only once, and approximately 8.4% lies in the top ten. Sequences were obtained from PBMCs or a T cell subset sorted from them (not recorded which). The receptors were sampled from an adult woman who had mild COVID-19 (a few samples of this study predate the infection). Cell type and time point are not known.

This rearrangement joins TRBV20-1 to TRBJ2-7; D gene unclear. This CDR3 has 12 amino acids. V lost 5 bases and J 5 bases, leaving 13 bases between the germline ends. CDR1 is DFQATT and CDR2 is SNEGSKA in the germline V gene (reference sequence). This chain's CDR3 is CSARHLHHEQYF. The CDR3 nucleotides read TGCAGTGCTCGACACCTACACCACGAGCAGTACTTC.

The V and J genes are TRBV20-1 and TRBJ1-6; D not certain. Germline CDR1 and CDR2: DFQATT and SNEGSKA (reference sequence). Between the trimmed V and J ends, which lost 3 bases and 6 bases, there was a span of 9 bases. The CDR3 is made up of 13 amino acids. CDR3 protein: CSARTAFNSPLHF. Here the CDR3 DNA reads TGCAGTGCTAGGACCGCCTTTAATTCACCCCTCCACTTT.

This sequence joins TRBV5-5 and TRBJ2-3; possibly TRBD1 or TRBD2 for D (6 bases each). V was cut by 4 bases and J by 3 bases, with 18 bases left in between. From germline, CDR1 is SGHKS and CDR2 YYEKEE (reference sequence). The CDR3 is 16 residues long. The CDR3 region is CASSAKGGLGTDTQYF. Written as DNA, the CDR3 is TGTGCCAGCAGCGCTAAAGGGGGGCTCGGAACAGATACGCAGTATTTT.

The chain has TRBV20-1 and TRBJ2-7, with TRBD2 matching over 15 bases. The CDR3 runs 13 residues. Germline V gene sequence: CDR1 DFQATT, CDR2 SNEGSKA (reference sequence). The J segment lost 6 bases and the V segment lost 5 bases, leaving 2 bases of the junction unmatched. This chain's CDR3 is CSAGGLAGGEQYF. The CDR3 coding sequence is TGCAGTGCTGGGGGACTAGCGGGAGGCGAGCAGTACTTC.

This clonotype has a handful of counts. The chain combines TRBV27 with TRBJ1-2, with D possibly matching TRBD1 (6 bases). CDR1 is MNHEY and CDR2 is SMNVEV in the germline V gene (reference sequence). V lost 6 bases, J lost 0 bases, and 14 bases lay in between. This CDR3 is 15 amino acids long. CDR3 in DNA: TGTGCCAGCAGCTCCCGGGGGGCTTCTAACTATGGCTACACCTTC. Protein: CASSSRGASNYGYTF.

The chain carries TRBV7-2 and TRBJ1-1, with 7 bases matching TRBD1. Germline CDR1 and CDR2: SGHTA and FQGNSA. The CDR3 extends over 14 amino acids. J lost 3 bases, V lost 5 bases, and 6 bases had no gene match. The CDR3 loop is CASSRDRDHTEAFF. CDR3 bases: TGTGCCAGCAGCCGTGACAGGGACCACACTGAAGCTTTCTTT.

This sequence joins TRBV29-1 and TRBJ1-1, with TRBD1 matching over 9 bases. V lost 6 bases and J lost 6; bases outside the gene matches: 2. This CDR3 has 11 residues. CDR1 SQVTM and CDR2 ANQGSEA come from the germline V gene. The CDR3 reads CSVGQGPEAFF. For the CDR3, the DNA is TGCAGCGTCGGACAGGGGCCTGAAGCTTTCTTT.

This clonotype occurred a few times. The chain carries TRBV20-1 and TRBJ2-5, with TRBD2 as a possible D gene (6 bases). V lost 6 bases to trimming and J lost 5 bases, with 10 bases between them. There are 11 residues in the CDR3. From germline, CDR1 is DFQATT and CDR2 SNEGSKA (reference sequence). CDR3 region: CSALGGETQYF. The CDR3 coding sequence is TGCAGTGCCTTAGGAGGGGAGACCCAGTACTTC.

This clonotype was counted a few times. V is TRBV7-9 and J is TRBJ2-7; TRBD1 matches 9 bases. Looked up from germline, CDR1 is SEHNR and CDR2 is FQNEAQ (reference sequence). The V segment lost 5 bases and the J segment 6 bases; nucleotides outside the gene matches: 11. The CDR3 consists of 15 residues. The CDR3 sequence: CASSTNRGPAGEQYF. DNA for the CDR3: TGTGCCAGCAGCACCAACAGGGGGCCCGCTGGCGAGCAGTACTTC.

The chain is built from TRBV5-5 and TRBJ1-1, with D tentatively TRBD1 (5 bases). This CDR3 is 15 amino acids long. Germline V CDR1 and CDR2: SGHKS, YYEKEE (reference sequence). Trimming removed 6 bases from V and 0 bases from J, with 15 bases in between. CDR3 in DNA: TGTGCCAGCACCAATAGGGGATCTATGAACACTGAAGCTTTCTTT. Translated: CASTNRGSMNTEAFF.